This T cell receptor beta chain emerged from a study of CD8 T cells in ankylosing spondylitis. TCRdb itself ran the 5' RACE reads through MiXCR, one entry per CDR3 protein. This table holds around 300,000 distinct CDR3 sequences, approximately 15% found once. The CDR3 extends over 15 amino acids. Germline V gene lookup returns CDR1 SEHNR and CDR2 FQNEAQ (reference sequence). The V and J ends lost 5 bases and 5 bases, in that order; junction bases with no gene match: 10. This TCR was sampled from a male donor with ankylosing spondylitis or in good health (not recorded which). The chain combines TRBV7-9 with TRBJ2-5; TRBD2 agrees at 8 bases. The sequencing input was blood, either unsorted or a sorted T cell fraction (not recorded which). The CDR3 DNA follows: TGTGCCAGCAGCCCGAGACGGGGGGGCGGCGAGACCCAGTACTTC. Translation gives CASSPRRGGGETQYF.